This T cell receptor beta chain was identified during a study of regulatory T cells in long-lasting Graves disease. Study overall: Persistent Graves' disease meant over 5 years of antithyroid drugs with positive TSH receptor antibodies.

The time point: persistent/refractory GD, antithyroid drugs over 5 years with positive TRAb. TCR sequences were obtained from RNA taken from PBMCs. As collected, the peripheral blood samples measured 7.5 to 10 milliliters each and went into EDTA tubes. Relying on iRepertoire HTBI primers and Arm-PCR of CDR3 regions, the team built TCR beta libraries. TCRdb re-called the multiplex PCR reads through MiXCR, storing one row per CDR3 protein. The repertoire consists of about 470,000 distinct CDR3 sequences, with around a fifth occurring once and the leading ten covering roughly 7.7%. V lost 0 bases and J 2 bases, leaving 13 bases between the germline ends. The CDR3 extends over 16 amino acids. From germline, CDR1 is SGHVS and CDR2 FQNEAQ. Ten or more counts support this clonotype.

The sequence was collected from a female donor with Graves disease. The chain couples TRBV7-8 to TRBJ2-5; D call uncertain. The sample in question was peripheral blood mononuclear cells (PBMCs), obtained when the disease was refractory, from a patient treated with antithyroid drugs. CDR3 sequence: CASSLARIGQQETQYF. CDR3 nucleotides: TGTGCCAGCAGCTTAGCTCGGATTGGCCAGCAAGAGACCCAGTACTTC.